This TCR beta chain was captured in a study of blood T cell repertoires in COVID-19. Study information: Acute-phase and convalescent COVID-19 samples originated in the United States, Italy and Spain. PBMCs, B-cell-depleted T cells, or T cells provided the cDNA or gDNA that made up the material.

In its sample, this clone was seen once. As handled by the study authors: Reference gene primer amplification gave estimated nucleated cell counts. Assay: immunoSEQ multiplex PCR; the TCRdb copy retains only in-frame clones and omits some. The V and J calls and the clone size are those of that table, but D and trimming were determined from the DNA. Of some 90,000 clones listed, 75% to 90% are singletons. CDR1 is LGHNA and CDR2 is YNFKEQ in the germline V gene. The CDR3 totals 16 residues. V shed 5 bases and J 4 bases; nucleotides not matched to a gene: 13. Sample: peripheral blood. V and J are TRBV4-2 and TRBJ1-2, with 7 bases fitting TRBD1. The sequence derives from a man aged 80 or over with active or convalescent COVID-19. CDR3 amino acids: CASSVHTGETVYGYTF. In DNA, the CDR3 is TGTGCCAGCAGCGTCCACACAGGGGAGACGGTCTATGGCTACACCTTC.